This TCR beta chain was sequenced for a study of shared clonotypes between healthy human individuals. Study observations and caveats: Among non-shared clonotypes, generation probabilities were lower than among those shared by all four donors. The rarefaction results pointed to incomplete sorted-subset sequencing despite large depth.

The material for each subset, its genomic DNA, was split evenly across several immunoSEQ plates. Sorted-subset replicate PCRs used 200 ng DNA, some 31,000 T cell genomes. Clones were sequenced by immunoSEQ multiplex PCR, and TCRdb holds only the in-frame ones, with some missing. Counted here are about 2 million clones, just under 95% occurring once; the ten biggest clones make up 0.9% to 1.5%. In the naive CD8 group, cells lacked CD45RO and were positively selected for CCR7, so terminally differentiated effector memory CD45RA+ cells were left out. The CDR3 runs 15 residues. CDR1 is LNHDA and CDR2 is SQIVND in the germline V gene (reference sequence). V was shortened by 6 bases and J by 8 bases, with 19 bases between the two germline ends. Comment on this clone: The target antigen is unknown.

Sequencing was performed on naive CD8+ T cells sorted from blood. The chain couples TRBV19 to TRBJ2-2; D might be TRBD1 (6 bases). This sequence originates from a man aged 18-30 years in good health. The CDR3 DNA reads TGTGCCAGTAGCCCCGGGGCAGGGGAATCGGGGGAGCTGTTTTTT. Translating it yields CASSPGAGESGELFF.